This entry features one TCR beta chain sequence. This CDR3 has 16 amino acids. The germline V gene has CDR1 SGHTA and CDR2 FQGNSA. V lost 4 bases and J lost 7; bases outside the gene matches: 10. The sample comes from a study of blood T cell repertoires in COVID-19. Study context: Samples representing acute and convalescent COVID-19 were sourced from the United States, Italy and Spain.

The repertoire was sequenced with immunoSEQ multiplex PCR; TCRdb's copy has only in-frame clones and lacks some. The sample lists around 50,000 clones, about 85% occurring once. This sequence was found in a woman of 80 years or more with COVID-19, enrolled during active disease. Material: peripheral blood. The chain recombines TRBV7-2 with TRBJ2-4; 10 nucleotides align to TRBD1. The chain's CDR3 is CASSSVTGGAFNIQYF. The DNA of the CDR3 is TGTGCCAGCAGCTCCGTGACAGGGGGCGCATTTAACATTCAGTACTTC.